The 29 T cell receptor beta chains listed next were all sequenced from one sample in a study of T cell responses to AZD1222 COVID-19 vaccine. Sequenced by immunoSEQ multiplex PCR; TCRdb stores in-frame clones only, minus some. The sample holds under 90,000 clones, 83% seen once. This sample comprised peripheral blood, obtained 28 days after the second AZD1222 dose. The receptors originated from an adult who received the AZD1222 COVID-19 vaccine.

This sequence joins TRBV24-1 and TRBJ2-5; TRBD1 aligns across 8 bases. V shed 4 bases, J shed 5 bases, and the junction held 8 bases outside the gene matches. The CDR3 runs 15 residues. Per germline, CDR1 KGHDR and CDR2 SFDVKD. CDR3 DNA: TGTGCCACCAGTGACCCCGGCAGGGGGCAGGAGACCCAGTACTTC. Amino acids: CATSDPGRGQETQYF.

The CDR3 region is CSGTTSGSYNEQFF. CDR3 DNA sequence: TGCAGCGGCACCACTAGCGGGTCGTACAATGAGCAGTTCTTC. V is TRBV29-1 and J is TRBJ2-1, with TRBD2 matching over 9 bases. Germline CDR1 is SQVTM and CDR2 is ANQGSEA. Trimming at V came to 7 bases and at J to 4 bases, leaving 8 bases not matched to a gene. The CDR3 consists of 14 residues.

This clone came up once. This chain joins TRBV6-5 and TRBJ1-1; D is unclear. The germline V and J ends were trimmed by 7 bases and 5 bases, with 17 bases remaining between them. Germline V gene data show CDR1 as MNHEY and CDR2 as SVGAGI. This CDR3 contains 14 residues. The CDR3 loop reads CASIRTAFDTEAFF. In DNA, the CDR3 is TGTGCCAGCATCAGGACCGCTTTCGATACTGAAGCTTTCTTT.

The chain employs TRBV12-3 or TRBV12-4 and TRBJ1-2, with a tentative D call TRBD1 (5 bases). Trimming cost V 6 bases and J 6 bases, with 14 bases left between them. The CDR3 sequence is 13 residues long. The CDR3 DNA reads TGTGCCAGCAGCCCCGGGGCCGGTCATGGCTACACCTTC. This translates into CASSPGAGHGYTF.

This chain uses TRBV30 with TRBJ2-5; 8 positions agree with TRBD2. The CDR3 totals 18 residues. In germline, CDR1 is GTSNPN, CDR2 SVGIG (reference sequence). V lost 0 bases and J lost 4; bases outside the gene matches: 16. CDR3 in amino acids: CAWSVYRGGITRIETQYF. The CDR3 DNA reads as TGTGCCTGGAGTGTCTATCGGGGGGGAATTACGAGGATAGAGACCCAGTACTTC.

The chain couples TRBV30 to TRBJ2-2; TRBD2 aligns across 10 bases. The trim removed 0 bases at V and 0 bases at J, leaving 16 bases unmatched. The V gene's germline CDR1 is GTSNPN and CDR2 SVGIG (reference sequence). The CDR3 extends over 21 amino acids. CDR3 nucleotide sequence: TGTGCCTGGAGTGTACCCCGGGGTAGCGGGGGGAATTGGGCGAACACCGGGGAGCTGTTTTTT. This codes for CAWSVPRGSGGNWANTGELFF.

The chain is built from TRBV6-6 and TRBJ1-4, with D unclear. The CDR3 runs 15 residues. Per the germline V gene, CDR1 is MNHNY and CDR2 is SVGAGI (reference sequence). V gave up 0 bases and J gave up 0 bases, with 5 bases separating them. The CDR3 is CASSYSSPTNEKLFF. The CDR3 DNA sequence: TGTGCCAGCAGTTACTCAAGTCCAACTAATGAAAAACTGTTTTTT.

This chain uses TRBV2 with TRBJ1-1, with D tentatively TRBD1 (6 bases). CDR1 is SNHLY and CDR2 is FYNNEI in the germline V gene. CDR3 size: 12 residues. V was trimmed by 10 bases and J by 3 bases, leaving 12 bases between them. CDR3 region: CATDNRDTEAFF. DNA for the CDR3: TGTGCCACTGACAACAGGGACACTGAAGCTTTCTTT.

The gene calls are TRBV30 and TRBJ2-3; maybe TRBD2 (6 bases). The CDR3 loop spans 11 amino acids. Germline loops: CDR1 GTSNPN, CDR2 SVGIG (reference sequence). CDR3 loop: CASRRGDTQYF. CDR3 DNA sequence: TGTGCTTCCAGGAGGGGAGATACGCAGTATTTT. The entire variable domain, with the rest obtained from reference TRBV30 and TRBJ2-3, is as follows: SQTIHQWPATLVQPVGSPLSLECTVEGTSNPNLYWYRQAAGRGLQLLFYSVGIGQISSEVPQNLSASRPQDRQFILSSKKLLLSDSGFYLCASRRGDTQYFGPGTRLTVL.

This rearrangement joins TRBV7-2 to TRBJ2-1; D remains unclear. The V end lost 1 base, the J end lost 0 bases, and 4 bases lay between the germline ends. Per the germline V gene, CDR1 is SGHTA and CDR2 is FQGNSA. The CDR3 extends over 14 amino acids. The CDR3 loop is CASSLGRSYNEQFF. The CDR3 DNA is TGTGCCAGCAGCTTAGGCCGCTCCTACAATGAGCAGTTCTTC. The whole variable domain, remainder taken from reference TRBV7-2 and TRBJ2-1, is GAGVSQSPSNKVTEKGKDVELRCDPISGHTALYWYRQSLGQGLEFLIYFQGNSAPDKSGLPSDRFSAERTGGSVSTLTIQRTQQEDSAVYLCASSLGRSYNEQFFGPGTRLTVL.

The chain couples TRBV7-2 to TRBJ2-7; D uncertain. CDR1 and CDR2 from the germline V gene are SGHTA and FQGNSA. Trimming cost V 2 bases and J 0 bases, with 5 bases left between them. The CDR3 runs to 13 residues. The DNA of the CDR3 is TGTGCCAGCAGCTTAACTTACTCCTACGAGCAGTACTTC. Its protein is CASSLTYSYEQYF.

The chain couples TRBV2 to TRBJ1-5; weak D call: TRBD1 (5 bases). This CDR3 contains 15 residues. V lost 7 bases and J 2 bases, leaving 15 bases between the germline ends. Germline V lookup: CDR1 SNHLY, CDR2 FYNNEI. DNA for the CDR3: TGTGCCAGCAACGCAGGCCCGGGGCGCAATCAGCCCCAGCATTTT. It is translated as CASNAGPGRNQPQHF.

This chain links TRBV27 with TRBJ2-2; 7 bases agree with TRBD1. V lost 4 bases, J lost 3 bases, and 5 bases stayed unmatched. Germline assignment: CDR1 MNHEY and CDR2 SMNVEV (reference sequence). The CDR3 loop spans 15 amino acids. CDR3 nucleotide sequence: TGTGCCAGCAGTTCCGACAGGGTGGACACCGGGGAGCTGTTTTTT. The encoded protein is CASSSDRVDTGELFF.

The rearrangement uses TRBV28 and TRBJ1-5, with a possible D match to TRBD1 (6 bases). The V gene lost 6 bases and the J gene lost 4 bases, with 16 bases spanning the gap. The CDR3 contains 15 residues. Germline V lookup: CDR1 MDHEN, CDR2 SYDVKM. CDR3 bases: TGTGCCAGCAGCCCATGGCAGGGGAAGAATCAGCCCCAGCATTTT. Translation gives CASSPWQGKNQPQHF.

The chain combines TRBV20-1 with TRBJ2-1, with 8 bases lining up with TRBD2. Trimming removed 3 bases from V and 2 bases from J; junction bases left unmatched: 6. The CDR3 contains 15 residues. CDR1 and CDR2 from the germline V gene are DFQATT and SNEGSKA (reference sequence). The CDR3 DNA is TGCAGTGCTAGTGTACAAGCGGGAGCCTACAATGAGCAGTTCTTC. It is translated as CSASVQAGAYNEQFF.

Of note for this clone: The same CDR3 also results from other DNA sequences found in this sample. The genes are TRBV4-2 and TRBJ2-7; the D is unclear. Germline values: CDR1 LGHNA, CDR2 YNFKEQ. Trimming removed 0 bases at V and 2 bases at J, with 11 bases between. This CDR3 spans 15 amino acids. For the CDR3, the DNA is TGTGCCAGCAGCCAAGATCCGGGTACCACCTACGAGCAGTACTTC. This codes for CASSQDPGTTYEQYF.

The CDR3 here is CATSRKAGGTDTQYF. CDR3 nucleotide sequence: TGTGCCACCTCTCGTAAGGCGGGGGGCACAGATACGCAGTATTTT. The chain carries TRBV24-1 and TRBJ2-3, with 7 bases aligning to TRBD2. V lost 9 bases to trimming and J lost 1 base; unmatched junction nucleotides: 9. CDR3 size: 15 residues. Looked up from germline, CDR1 is KGHDR and CDR2 is SFDVKD.

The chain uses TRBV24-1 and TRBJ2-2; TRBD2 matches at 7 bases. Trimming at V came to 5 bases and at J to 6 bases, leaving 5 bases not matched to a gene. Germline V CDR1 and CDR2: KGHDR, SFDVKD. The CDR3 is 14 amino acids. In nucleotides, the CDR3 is TGTGCCACCAGTGCGGCGGGAGCCTCCGGGGAGCTGTTTTTT. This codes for CATSAAGASGELFF.

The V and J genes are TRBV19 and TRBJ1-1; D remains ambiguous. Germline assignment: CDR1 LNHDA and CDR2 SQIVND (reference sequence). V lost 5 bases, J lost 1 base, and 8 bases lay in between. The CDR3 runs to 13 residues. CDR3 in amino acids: CASSYTANTEAFF. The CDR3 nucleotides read TGTGCCAGTAGTTACACAGCGAACACTGAAGCTTTCTTT. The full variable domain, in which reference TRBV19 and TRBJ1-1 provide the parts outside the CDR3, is DGGITQSPKYLFRKEGQNVTLSCEQNLNHDAMYWYRQDPGQGLRLIYYSQIVNDFQKGDIAEGYSVSREKKESFPLTVTSAQKNPTAFYLCASSYTANTEAFFGQGTRLTVV.

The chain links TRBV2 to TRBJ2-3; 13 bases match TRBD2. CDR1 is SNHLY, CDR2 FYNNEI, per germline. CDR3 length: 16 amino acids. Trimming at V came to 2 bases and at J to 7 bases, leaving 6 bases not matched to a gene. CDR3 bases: TGTGCCAGCAGTGAACAGGGACTAGCGGGACCCTATACGCAGTATTTT. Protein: CASSEQGLAGPYTQYF.

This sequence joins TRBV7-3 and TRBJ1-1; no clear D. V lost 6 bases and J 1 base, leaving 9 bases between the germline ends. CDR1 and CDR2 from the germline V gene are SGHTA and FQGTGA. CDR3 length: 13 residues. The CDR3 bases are TGTGCCAGCAGTCGCGTTCCGAACACTGAAGCTTTCTTT. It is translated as CASSRVPNTEAFF.

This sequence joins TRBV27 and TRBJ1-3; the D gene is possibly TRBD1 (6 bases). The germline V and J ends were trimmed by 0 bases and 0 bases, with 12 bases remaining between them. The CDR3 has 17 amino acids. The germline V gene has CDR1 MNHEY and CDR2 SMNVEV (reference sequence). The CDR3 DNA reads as TGTGCCAGCAGTTTATCGTCGTCAGGGGCCTCTGGAAACACCATATATTTT. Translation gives CASSLSSSGASGNTIYF.

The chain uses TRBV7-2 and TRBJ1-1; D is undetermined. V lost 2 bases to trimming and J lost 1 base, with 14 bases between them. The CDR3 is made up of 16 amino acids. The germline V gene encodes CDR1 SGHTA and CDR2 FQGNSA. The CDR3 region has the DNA TGTGCCAGCAGCTTATTTTACACCCGGTCGAACACTGAAGCTTTCTTT. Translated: CASSLFYTRSNTEAFF.

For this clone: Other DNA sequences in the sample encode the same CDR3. The CDR3 DNA is TGTGCCAGCAGCGTAGCTGGGGGGAGCACAGATACGCAGTATTTT. Translation: CASSVAGGSTDTQYF. The rearrangement joins TRBV9 to TRBJ2-3, with a weak D call TRBD2 (6 bases). Germline V gene lookup returns CDR1 SGDLS and CDR2 YYNGEE. Trimming took 0 bases from V and 0 from J, leaving 8 bases between them. The CDR3 contains 15 residues.

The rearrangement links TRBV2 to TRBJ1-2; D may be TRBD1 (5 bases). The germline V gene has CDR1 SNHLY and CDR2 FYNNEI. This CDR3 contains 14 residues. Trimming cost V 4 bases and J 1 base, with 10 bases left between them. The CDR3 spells CASSVTVNNYGYTF. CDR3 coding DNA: TGTGCCAGCAGTGTGACAGTTAATAACTATGGCTACACCTTC.

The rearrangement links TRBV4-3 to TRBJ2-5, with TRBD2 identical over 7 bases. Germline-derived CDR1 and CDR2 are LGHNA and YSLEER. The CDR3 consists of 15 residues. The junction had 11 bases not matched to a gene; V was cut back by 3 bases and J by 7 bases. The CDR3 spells CASSQSLASQGTQYF. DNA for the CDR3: TGCGCCAGCAGCCAGTCACTAGCGTCCCAGGGGACCCAGTACTTC.

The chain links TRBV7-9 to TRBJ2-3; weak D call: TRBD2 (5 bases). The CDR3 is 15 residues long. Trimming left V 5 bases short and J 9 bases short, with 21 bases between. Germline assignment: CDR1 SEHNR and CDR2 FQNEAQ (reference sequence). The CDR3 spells CASSLTPARRETQYF. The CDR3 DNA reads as TGTGCCAGCAGCCTCACTCCGGCCCGAAGGGAGACGCAGTATTTT.

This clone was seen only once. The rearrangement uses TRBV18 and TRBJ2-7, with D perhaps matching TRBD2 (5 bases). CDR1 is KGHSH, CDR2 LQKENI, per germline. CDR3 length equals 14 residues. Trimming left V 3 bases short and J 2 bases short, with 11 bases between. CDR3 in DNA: TGTGCCAGCTCACCGCCTAGCTTCCCCTACGAGCAGTACTTC. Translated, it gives CASSPPSFPYEQYF.

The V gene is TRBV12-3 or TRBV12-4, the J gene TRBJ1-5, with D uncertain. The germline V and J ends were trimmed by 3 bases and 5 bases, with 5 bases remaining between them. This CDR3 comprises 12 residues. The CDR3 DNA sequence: TGTGCCAGCAGTTTCGGACATCAGCCCCAGCATTTT. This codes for CASSFGHQPQHF.